The clone carrying this T cell receptor (beta chain) showed up many times. Antigen: not known. The CDR3 has 16 amino acids. Trimming at V came to 5 bases and at J to 4 bases, leaving 7 bases not matched to a gene. These data belong to a study of Graves' ophthalmopathy and Graves' hyperthyroidism. General study findings and limits: Blood shared most expanded thyroid clonotypes above 0.001 frequency. A model of 13 signatures distinguished ophthalmopathy from stable hyperthyroidism at approximately 90% sensitivity and roughly 81% specificity.

As the template, RNA transcripts were used to amplify TCR beta CDR3 regions. After a first-round RT-PCR with HTBI primers, a second-round multiplex PCR was run. One entry per CDR3 protein, called by TCRdb with MiXCR from the multiplex PCR reads. There are approximately 460,000 distinct CDR3 sequences in the sample; 13% to 15% occur only once, and about 10% lies in the top ten. V usage is TRBV12-3 or TRBV12-4 and J usage is TRBJ2-7; 14 positions agree with TRBD2. This TCR derives from a woman aged 25 to 45 with Graves' ophthalmopathy. What was sequenced was blood. CDR3 sequence: CASSPGTSGSQYEQYF. The CDR3 DNA is TGTGCCAGCAGTCCCGGGACTAGCGGGAGTCAGTACGAGCAGTACTTC.